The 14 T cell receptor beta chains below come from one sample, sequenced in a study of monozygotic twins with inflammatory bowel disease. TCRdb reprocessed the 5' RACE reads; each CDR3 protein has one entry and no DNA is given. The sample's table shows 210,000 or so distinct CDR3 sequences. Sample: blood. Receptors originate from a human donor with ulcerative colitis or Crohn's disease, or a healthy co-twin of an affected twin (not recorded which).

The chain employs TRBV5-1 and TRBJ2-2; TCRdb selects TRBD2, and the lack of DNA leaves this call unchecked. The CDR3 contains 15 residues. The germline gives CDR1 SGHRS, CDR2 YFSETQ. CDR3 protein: CASSSSGGATGELFF.

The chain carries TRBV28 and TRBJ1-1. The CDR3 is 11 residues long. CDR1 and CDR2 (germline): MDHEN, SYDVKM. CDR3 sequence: CASSSDSEAFF.

This CDR3 reads CASSLEWSSGERLGQETQYF. The chain has TRBV11-2 and TRBJ2-5; as DNA is missing, the TRBD2 call by TCRdb cannot be tested. This CDR3 region has 20 residues. Germline V gene data show CDR1 as SGHAT and CDR2 as FQNNGV.

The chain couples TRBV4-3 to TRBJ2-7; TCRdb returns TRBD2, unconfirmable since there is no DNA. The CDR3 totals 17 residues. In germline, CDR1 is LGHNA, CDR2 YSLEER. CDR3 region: CASSQDLGEGWGNEQYF.

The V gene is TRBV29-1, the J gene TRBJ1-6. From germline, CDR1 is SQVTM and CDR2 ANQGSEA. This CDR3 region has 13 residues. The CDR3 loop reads CSVSKGNDSPLHF.

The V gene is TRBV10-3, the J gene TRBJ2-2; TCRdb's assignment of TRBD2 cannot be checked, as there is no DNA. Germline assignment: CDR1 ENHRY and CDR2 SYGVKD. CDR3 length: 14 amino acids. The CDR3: CAISAGWGTGELFF.

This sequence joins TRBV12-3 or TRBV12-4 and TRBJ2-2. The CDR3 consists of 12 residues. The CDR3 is CASKKTRRELFF.

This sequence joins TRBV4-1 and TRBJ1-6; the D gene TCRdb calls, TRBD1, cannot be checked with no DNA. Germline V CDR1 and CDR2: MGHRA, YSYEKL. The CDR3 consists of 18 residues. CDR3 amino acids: CASSQDPRTGISHSPLHF.

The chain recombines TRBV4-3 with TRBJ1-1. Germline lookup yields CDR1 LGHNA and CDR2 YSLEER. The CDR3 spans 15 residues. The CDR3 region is CASSQGPQGGTEAFF.

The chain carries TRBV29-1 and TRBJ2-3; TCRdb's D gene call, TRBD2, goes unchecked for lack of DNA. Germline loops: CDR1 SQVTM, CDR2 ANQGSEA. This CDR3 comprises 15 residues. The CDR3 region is CSAPELAGGGATQYF.

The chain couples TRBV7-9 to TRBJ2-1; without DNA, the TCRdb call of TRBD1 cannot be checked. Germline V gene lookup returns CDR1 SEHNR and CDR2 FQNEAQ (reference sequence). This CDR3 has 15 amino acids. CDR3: CASTPGGLSYNEQFF. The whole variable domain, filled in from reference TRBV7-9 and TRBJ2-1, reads DTGVSQNPRHKITKRGQNVTFRCDPISEHNRLYWYRQTLGQGPEFLTYFQNEAQLEKSRLLSDRFSAERPKGSFSTLEIQRTEQGDSAMYLCASTPGGLSYNEQFFGPGTRLTVL.

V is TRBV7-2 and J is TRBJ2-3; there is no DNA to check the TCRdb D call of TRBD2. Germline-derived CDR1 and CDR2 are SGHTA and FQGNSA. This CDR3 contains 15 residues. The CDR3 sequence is CASSLGLAGSNTQYF.

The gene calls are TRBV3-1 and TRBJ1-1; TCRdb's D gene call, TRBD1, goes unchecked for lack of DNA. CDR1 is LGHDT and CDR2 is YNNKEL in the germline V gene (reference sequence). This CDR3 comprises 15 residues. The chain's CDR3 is CASSYRGAGNTEAFF.

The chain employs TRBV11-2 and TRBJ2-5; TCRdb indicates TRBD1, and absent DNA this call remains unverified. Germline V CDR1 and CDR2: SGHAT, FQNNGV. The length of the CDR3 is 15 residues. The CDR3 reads CASSLGPGPKETQYF. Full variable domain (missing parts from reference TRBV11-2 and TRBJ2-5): EAGVAQSPRYKIIEKRQSVAFWCNPISGHATLYWYQQILGQGPKLLIQFQNNGVVDDSQLPKDRFSAERLKGVDSTLKIQPAKLEDSAVYLCASSLGPGPKETQYFGPGTRLLVL.